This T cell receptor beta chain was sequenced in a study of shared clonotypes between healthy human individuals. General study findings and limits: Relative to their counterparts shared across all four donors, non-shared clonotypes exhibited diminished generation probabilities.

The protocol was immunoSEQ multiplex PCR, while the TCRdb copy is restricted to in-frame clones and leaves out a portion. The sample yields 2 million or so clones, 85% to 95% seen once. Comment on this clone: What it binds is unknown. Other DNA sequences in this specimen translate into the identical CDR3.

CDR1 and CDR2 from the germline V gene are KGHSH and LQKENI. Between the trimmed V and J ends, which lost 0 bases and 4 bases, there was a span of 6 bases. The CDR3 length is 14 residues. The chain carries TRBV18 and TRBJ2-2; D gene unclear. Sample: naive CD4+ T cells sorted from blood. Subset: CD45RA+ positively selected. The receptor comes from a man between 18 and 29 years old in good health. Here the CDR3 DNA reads TGTGCCAGCTCACCACCAGGCGTCACCGGGGAGCTGTTTTTT. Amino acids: CASSPPGVTGELFF.